This T cell receptor (beta chain) was sequenced during a study of Graves' ophthalmopathy and Graves' hyperthyroidism (dated by TCRdb to 2016 to 2019). About the full investigation: Peripheral blood was collected at initial diagnosis, before any treatment. To tell Graves' ophthalmopathy apart from Graves' hyperthyroidism, and to predict which patients would progress to ophthalmopathy, the study relied on TCR beta repertoire signatures. The 100 discovery patients were randomly split 7:3 into training and test sets. In roughly six hyperthyroidism patients, the T-cell repertoire of thyroid tissue was compared with the T-cell repertoire of blood. In total, 135 blood samples were TCR-sequenced: around 42 ophthalmopathy, under 85 hyperthyroidism and approximately 17 hyperthyroidism-to-ophthalmopathy patients. A discovery set of 90 to 100 patients (about 45 ophthalmopathy, around 57 stable hyperthyroidism) was enrolled to explore V-J signatures distinguishing ophthalmopathy from hyperthyroidism. For independent validation, a separate cohort was made up of approximately 19 hyperthyroidism patients plus 17 patients who later progressed from hyperthyroidism to ophthalmopathy. After sampling, hyperthyroidism patients received methimazole starting at 30 mg daily, and ophthalmopathy patients received high-dose intravenous methylprednisolone.

For repertoire sequencing, TCR beta CDR3 regions were amplified from RNA transcripts. HTBI primers and the Qiagen OneStep RT-PCR kit were used in a first-round RT-PCR, which was followed by a second-round multiplex PCR, size selection and purification. The libraries underwent paired-end sequencing with 100 bp reads on an Illumina HiSeq2000. The original pipeline was this. SOAPnuke was used to process the reads, removing any read that contained adapters or uncalled bases, had a mean Phred below 15, or lacked an exact match to the constant primer or identifier. COPE v1.2.5 was used to merge high-quality paired reads. Clonotypes were defined as unique nucleotide sequences and were aligned to IMGT TRB V, D and J references using MiTCR v1.1. Analysis was restricted to V-J combinations with a frequency above 0.0001, which covered roughly 99% of repertoires. For each V-J combination, a TCR clonal expansion and chaos score was defined as the ratio of F50 clonal expansion to chaos observed in the TCRdist matrix. Features were reduced by Welch's t-statistics and random forest to 10 to 15 V-J combinations, which fed a naive Bayes classifier. The Morisita-Horn index was used to measure how similar the thyroid and blood repertoires were. TCRdb's own reprocessing of the public reads used fastp at Q25 and MiXCR and kept productive beta chains. One record per CDR3 amino acid sequence lists the most common genes and DNA. It is TCRdb's table, rather than the study itself, that gives the V and J calls and clone size. The sample contains just over 600,000 distinct CDR3 sequences, roughly 20% of them found a single time. Jointly, the top ten make up more than 5.5% of the sample.

In regard to this clonotype: What this receptor recognizes is not known. No much larger clone is present one base from it, and per-base qualities are unavailable.

The CDR3 numbers 13 residues from cysteine through phenylalanine. The read is trimmed to its CDR3 DNA, 39 bases read in frame from base 1. V is clipped by 5 bases and J by 11 bases, and the sequence between their germline boundaries is 16 bases long. Study-wide findings and limitations: Sample size was not statistically predetermined, and group allocation was not concealed from the investigators. In cross-validation, the 13-signature model distinguished ophthalmopathy from stable hyperthyroidism with less than 90% sensitivity and roughly 81% specificity, while in the test set the corresponding values were approximately 79% and 70%. In validation, the model predicted ophthalmopathy progression with nearly 71% sensitivity and about 77% specificity; 12 predicted patients were CT-confirmed with GO in a median of 6.5 months. Most expanded thyroid clonotypes with frequency above 0.001 were also detected in blood, suggesting blood repertoires may reflect the thyroid immune response.

Stable hyperthyroidism was defined as no progression to ophthalmopathy within 18 months of follow-up. The hyperthyroidism patients were 18 to 65 years old and newly diagnosed, with a disease duration of less than 2 months. Patients were excluded if they had other autoimmune diseases, uncontrolled infections, pregnancy or lactation. Clinical symptoms, serum thyroxine, TRAb, thyroid ultrasound and orbital computed tomography formed the basis of the diagnosis. PBMCs were isolated from 7.5 to 10 ml of fresh peripheral blood by Ficoll-Paque density gradient centrifugation. Total RNA was extracted using Trizol reagent, and RNA quality was checked on an Agilent 2100 Bioanalyzer.

The clonotype was recovered from a woman aged 18-29 years with stable Graves' hyperthyroidism. Some clones in this sample may be carry-over from other donors' samples. Donor details come from another sample of the same person, matched by shared clones. The sequence joins TRBV12-3 or TRBV12-4 to TRBJ1-5; D gene: possibly TRBD1, on 5 matching bases. Specimen: peripheral blood. The DNA sequence reads TGTGCCAGCAGTGAATTACGGCTGGACACCCAGCATTTT. It is translated as CASSELRLDTQHF.